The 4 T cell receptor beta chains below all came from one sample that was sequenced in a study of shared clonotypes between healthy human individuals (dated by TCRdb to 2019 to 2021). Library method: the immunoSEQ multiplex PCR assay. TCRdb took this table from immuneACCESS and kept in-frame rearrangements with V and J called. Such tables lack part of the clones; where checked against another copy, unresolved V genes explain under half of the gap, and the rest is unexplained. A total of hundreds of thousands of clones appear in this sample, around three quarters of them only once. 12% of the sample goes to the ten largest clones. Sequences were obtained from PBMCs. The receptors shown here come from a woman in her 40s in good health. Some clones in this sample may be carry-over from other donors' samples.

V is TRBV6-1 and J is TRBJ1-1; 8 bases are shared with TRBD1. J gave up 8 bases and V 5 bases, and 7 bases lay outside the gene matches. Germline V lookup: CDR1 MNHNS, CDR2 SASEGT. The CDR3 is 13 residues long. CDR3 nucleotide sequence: TGTGCCAGCAGTAGGGACCGGGACAGGGAAGCTTTCTTT. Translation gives CASSRDRDREAFF.

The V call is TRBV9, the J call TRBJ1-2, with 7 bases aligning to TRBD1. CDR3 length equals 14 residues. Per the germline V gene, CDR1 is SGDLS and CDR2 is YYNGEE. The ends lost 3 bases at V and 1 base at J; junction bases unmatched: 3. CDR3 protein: CASSGQGFNYGYTF. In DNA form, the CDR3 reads TGTGCCAGCAGCGGACAGGGATTTAACTATGGCTACACCTTC.

CDR3 coding DNA: TGTGCCAGCAGTTACCTAGATACGCAGTATTTT. This encodes CASSYLDTQYF. V is TRBV6-5 and J is TRBJ2-3; D is unclear. This CDR3 has 11 amino acids. Germline V CDR1 and CDR2: MNHEY, SVGAGI. V was pared by 2 bases and J by 5 bases, with 2 bases between.

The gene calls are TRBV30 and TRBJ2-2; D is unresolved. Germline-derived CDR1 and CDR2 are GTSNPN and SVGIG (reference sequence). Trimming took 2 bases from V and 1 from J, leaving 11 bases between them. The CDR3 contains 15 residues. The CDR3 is CAWSHRGGNTGELFF. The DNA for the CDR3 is TGTGCCTGGAGTCATCGCGGTGGGAACACCGGGGAGCTGTTTTTT.